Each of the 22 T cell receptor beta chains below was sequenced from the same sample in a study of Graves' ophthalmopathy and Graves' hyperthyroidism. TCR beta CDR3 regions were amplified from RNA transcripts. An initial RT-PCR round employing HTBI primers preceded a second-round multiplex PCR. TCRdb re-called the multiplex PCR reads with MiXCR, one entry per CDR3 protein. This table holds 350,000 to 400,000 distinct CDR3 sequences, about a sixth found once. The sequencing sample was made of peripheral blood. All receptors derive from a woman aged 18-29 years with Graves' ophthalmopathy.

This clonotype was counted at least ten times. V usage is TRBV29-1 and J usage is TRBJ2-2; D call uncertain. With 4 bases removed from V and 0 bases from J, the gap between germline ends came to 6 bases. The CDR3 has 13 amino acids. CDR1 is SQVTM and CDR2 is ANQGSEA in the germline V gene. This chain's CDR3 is CSVVRSNTGELFF. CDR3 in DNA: TGCAGCGTTGTACGATCGAACACCGGGGAGCTGTTTTTT.

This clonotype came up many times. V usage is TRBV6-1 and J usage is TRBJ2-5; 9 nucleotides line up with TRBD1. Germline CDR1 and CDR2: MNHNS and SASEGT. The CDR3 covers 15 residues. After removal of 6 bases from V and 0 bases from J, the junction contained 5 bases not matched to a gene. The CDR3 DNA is TGTGCCAGCAGCGGGACAGGGAAGTACCAAGAGACCCAGTACTTC. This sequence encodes CASSGTGKYQETQYF.

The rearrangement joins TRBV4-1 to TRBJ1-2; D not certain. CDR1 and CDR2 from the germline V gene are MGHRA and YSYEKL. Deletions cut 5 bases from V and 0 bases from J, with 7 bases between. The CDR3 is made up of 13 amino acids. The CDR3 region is CASSARPNYGYTF. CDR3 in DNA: TGCGCCAGCAGCGCGCGCCCTAACTATGGCTACACCTTC.

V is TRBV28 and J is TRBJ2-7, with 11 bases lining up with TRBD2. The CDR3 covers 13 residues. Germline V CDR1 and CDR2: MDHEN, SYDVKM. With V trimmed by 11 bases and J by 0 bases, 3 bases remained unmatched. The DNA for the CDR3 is TGTGCCGGGGGGACTAGCGGCTCCTACGAGCAGTACTTC. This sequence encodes CAGGTSGSYEQYF.

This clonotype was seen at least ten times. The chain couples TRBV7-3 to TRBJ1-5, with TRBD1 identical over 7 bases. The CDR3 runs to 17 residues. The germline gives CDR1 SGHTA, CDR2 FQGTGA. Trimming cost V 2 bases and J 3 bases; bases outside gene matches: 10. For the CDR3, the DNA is TGTGCCAGCAGCTTATCCAGACAGGGCTGGAACAATCAGCCCCAGCATTTT. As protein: CASSLSRQGWNNQPQHF.

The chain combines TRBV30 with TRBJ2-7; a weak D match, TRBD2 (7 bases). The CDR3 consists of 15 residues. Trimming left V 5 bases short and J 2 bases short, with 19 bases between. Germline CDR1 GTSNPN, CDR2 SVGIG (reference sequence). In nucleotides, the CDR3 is TGTGCCTGGGGAACGGGGGGCGGGGGCGCCTACGAGCAGTACTTC. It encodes CAWGTGGGGAYEQYF.

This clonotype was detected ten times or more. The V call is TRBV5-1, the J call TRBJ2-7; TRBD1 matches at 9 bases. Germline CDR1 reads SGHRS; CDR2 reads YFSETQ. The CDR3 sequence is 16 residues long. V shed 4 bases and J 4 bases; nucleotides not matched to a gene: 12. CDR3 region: CASSHRTGGAKYEQYF. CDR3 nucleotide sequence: TGCGCCAGCAGCCATCGCACAGGGGGCGCAAAATACGAGCAGTACTTC.

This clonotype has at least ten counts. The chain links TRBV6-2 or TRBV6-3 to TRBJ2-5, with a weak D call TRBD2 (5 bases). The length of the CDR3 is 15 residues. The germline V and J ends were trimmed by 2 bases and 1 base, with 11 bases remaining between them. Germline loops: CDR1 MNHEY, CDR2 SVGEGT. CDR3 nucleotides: TGTGCCAGCAGTTACCTTGCGGGCCCCCAAGAGACCCAGTACTTC. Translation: CASSYLAGPQETQYF.

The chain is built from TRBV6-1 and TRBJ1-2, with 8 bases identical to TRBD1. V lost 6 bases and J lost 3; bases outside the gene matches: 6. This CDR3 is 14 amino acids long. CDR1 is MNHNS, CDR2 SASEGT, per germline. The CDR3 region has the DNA TGTGCCAGCAGCGCAGGGGGCGCGGACTATGGCTACACCTTC. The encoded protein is CASSAGGADYGYTF.

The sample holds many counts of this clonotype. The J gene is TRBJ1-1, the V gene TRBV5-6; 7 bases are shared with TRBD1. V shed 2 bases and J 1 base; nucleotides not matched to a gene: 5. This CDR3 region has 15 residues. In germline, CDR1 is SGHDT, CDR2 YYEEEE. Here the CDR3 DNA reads TGTGCCAGCAGCTTTTCTTCAGGGGGGAACACTGAAGCTTTCTTT. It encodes CASSFSSGGNTEAFF.

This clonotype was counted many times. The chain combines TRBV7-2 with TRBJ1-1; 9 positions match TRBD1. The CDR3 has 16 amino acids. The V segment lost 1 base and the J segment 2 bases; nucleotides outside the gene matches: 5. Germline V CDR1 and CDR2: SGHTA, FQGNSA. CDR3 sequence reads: CASSLGRTGVNTEAFF. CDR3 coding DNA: TGTGCCAGCAGCTTAGGTAGGACAGGGGTCAACACTGAAGCTTTCTTT.

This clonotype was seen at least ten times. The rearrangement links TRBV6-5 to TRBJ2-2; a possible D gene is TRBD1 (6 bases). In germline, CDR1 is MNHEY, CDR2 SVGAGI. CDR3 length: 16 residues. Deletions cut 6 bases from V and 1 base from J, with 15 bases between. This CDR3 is CASSPPDRRNTGELFF. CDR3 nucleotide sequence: TGTGCCAGCAGCCCACCCGACAGGAGGAACACCGGGGAGCTGTTTTTT.

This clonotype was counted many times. The CDR3 nucleotides are TGCGCCAGCAGCCCGGACAGAGTTAGCAATCAGCCCCAGCATTTT. Residues: CASSPDRVSNQPQHF. V is TRBV5-1 and J is TRBJ1-5, with D possibly matching TRBD1 (6 bases). Trimming shortened V by 4 bases and J by 0 bases, and 11 bases separated the two germline ends. The CDR3 loop spans 15 amino acids. The germline gives CDR1 SGHRS, CDR2 YFSETQ. Variable domain in full (rest from reference TRBV5-1 and TRBJ1-5): KAGVTQTPRYLIKTRGQQVTLSCSPISGHRSVSWYQQTPGQGLQFLFEYFSETQRNKGNFPGRFSGRQFSNSRSEMNVSTLELGDSALYLCASSPDRVSNQPQHFGDGTRLSIL.

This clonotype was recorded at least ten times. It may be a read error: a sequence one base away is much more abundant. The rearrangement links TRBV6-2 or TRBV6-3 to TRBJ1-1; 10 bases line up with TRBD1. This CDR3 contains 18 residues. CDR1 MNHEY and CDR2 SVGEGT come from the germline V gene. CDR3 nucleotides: TGTGCCAGCAGTTTTTCCGGGACAGGGGAATTATTAAACACTGGAGCTTTCTTT. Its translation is CASSFSGTGELLNTGAFF.

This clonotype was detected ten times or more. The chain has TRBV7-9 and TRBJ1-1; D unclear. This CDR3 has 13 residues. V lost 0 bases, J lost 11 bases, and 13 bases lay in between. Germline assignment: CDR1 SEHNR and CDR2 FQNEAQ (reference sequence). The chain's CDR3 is CASSLAGSSTAFF. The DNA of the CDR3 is TGTGCCAGCAGCTTAGCGGGGAGCAGTACCGCTTTCTTT.

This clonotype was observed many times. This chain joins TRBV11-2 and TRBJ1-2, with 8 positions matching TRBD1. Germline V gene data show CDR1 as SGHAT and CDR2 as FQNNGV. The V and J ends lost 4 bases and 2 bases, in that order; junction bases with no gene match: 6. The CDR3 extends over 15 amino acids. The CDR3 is CASSSTGETNYGYTF. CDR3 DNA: TGTGCCAGCAGCTCGACAGGGGAGACGAACTATGGCTACACCTTC. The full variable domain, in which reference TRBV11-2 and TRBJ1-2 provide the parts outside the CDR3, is EAGVAQSPRYKIIEKRQSVAFWCNPISGHATLYWYQQILGQGPKLLIQFQNNGVVDDSQLPKDRFSAERLKGVDSTLKIQPAKLEDSAVYLCASSSTGETNYGYTFGSGTRLTVV.

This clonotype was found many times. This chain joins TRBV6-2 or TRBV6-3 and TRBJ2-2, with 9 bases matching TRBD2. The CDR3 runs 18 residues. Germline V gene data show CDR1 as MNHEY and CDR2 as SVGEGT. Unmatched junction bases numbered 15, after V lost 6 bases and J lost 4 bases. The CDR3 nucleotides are TGTGCCAGCAGAGCACCCCTGGGGGGACTAGCACCCACCGGGGAGCTGTTTTTT. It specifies CASRAPLGGLAPTGELFF.

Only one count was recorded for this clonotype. The CDR3 sequence is CAIERGSFFPTEAFF. CDR3 nucleotides: TGTGCCATAGAGAGGGGGAGCTTCTTCCCGACTGAAGCTTTCTTT. The chain is built from TRBV10-3 and TRBJ1-1, with a weak D call TRBD1 (6 bases). The germline V and J ends were trimmed by 9 bases and 5 bases, with 22 bases remaining between them. Germline V gene lookup returns CDR1 ENHRY and CDR2 SYGVKD. The CDR3 is 15 amino acids.

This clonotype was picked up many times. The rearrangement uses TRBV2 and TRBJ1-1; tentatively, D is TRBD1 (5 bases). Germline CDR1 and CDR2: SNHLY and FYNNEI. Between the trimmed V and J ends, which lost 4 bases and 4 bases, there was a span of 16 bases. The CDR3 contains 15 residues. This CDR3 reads CASSAHQQGATEAFF. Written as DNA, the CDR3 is TGTGCCAGCAGTGCCCATCAGCAGGGCGCCACTGAAGCTTTCTTT.

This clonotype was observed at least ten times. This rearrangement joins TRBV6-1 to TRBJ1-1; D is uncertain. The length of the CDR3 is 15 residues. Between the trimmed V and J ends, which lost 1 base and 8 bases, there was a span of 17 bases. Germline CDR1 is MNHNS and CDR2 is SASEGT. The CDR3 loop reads CASSEEGGQAAEAFF. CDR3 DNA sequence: TGTGCCAGCAGTGAAGAGGGCGGGCAGGCAGCGGAAGCTTTCTTT.

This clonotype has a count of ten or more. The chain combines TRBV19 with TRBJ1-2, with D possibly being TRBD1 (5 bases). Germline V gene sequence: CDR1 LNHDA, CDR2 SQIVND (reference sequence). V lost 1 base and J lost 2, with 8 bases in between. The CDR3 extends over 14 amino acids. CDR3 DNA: TGTGCCAGTAGTATAGGTCGGGGCAACTATGGCTACACCTTC. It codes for CASSIGRGNYGYTF.

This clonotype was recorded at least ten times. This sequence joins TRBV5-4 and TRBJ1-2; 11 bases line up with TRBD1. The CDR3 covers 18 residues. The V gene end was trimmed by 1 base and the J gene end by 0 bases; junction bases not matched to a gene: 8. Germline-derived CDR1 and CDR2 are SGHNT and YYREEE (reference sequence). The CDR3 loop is CASSLMGGQGGPNYGYTF. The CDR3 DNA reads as TGTGCCAGCAGCTTGATGGGGGGACAGGGGGGCCCTAACTATGGCTACACCTTC.